The 19 T cell receptor beta chains reported below all come from one sample, sequenced in a study of identical twins. TCRdb re-called the 5' RACE reads through MiXCR, storing one row per CDR3 protein. The data show 450,000 or so distinct CDR3 sequences, over 12% seen once. These data also formed part of another study, on yellow fever vaccine responses in identical twins.

The material sequenced was CD4+ T cells sorted from blood. The receptors originated from a woman under 30 in good health.

V usage is TRBV20-1 and J usage is TRBJ1-2; D is uncertain. The ends were cut back, 2 bases at V and 4 bases at J, with 17 bases in the middle. This CDR3 comprises 15 residues. CDR1 DFQATT and CDR2 SNEGSKA come from the germline V gene (reference sequence). The CDR3 loop reads CSARLALQPLYGYTF. Written as DNA, the CDR3 is TGCAGTGCTAGATTGGCACTGCAACCTCTCTATGGCTACACCTTC.

This chain connects TRBV2 to TRBJ1-1; a weak D match, TRBD1 (5 bases). V lost 10 bases to trimming and J lost 6 bases, with 21 bases between them. This CDR3 has 14 amino acids. Germline-derived CDR1 and CDR2 are SNHLY and FYNNEI. The CDR3, as DNA: TGTGCCACCAAAGCTAGTCAGGGCAGCCCTGAAGCTTTCTTT. Its translation is CATKASQGSPEAFF.

This chain links TRBV28 with TRBJ2-2, with a weak D call TRBD1 (6 bases). The CDR3 contains 13 residues. Trimming left V 7 bases short and J 3 bases short, with 9 bases between. Germline-derived CDR1 and CDR2 are MDHEN and SYDVKM. The CDR3 loop reads CASTTGYTGELFF. CDR3 sequence (DNA): TGTGCCAGCACCACAGGGTACACCGGGGAGCTGTTTTTT.

The CDR3 loop reads CSAAPHRSEAFF. The CDR3 DNA sequence: TGCAGTGCTGCACCCCATAGGAGTGAAGCTTTCTTT. The chain has TRBV20-1 and TRBJ1-1, with no clear D. From germline, CDR1 is DFQATT and CDR2 SNEGSKA (reference sequence). Between the trimmed V and J ends, which lost 5 bases and 7 bases, there was a span of 14 bases. The length of the CDR3 is 12 residues.

The chain joins TRBV25-1 to TRBJ2-2; D is uncertain. This CDR3 spans 13 amino acids. The ends were cut back, 0 bases at V and 5 bases at J, with 4 bases in the middle. Germline CDR1 reads MGHDK; CDR2 reads SYGVNS. The CDR3 spells CASSEYITGELFF. In nucleotides, the CDR3 is TGTGCCAGCAGTGAATATATTACCGGGGAGCTGTTTTTT.

The V call is TRBV4-1, the J call TRBJ2-7; TRBD1 or TRBD2 may be the D gene (5 bases each). Germline V gene lookup returns CDR1 MGHRA and CDR2 YSYEKL. This CDR3 contains 14 residues. The ends were cut back, 3 bases at V and 3 bases at J, with 12 bases in the middle. CDR3 sequence: CASSQGRQNYEQYF. CDR3 bases: TGCGCCAGCAGCCAGGGACGGCAAAACTACGAGCAGTACTTC.

This chain connects TRBV10-3 to TRBJ2-7, with TRBD2 matching 9 bases. The V and J ends lost 3 bases and 1 base, in that order; junction bases with no gene match: 7. CDR1 and CDR2 (germline): ENHRY, SYGVKD. The CDR3 length is 16 residues. The DNA of the CDR3 is TGTGCCATCAGTGACCCTCGACTAGCGGAGTCCTACGAGCAGTACTTC. It is translated as CAISDPRLAESYEQYF.

This clonotype was seen only a few times. The rearrangement joins TRBV11-2 to TRBJ1-3, with 10 bases matching TRBD1. This CDR3 contains 17 residues. Germline CDR1 reads SGHAT; CDR2 reads FQNNGV. V lost 5 bases to trimming and J lost 4 bases; unmatched junction nucleotides: 11. CDR3 sequence: CASSRNTGTGVGNTIYF. The DNA of the CDR3 is TGTGCCAGCAGCCGTAATACCGGGACAGGGGTCGGAAACACCATATATTTT.

This clonotype was observed a few times. This chain joins TRBV5-1 and TRBJ2-7, with 7 nucleotides matching TRBD2. This CDR3 region has 16 residues. Germline-derived CDR1 and CDR2 are SGHRS and YFSETQ. After removal of 0 bases from V and 3 bases from J, the junction contained 9 bases not matched to a gene. CDR3 residues: CASSLAGSSGYYEQYF. The DNA for the CDR3 is TGCGCCAGCAGCTTGGCGGGGTCTAGCGGATACTACGAGCAGTACTTC.

This clonotype appeared a few times. The chain joins TRBV20-1 to TRBJ2-7, with D possibly matching TRBD1 (7 bases). Germline values: CDR1 DFQATT, CDR2 SNEGSKA (reference sequence). Trimming left V 5 bases short and J 0 bases short, with 20 bases between. The CDR3 totals 16 residues. The CDR3 DNA follows: TGCAGTGCTCGCGGGACAGCTGGTAGTAGCTCCTACGAGCAGTACTTC. Translation gives CSARGTAGSSSYEQYF.

This clonotype was observed a few times. The rearrangement joins TRBV28 to TRBJ2-7, with D perhaps assigned TRBD1 or TRBD2 (5 bases each). This CDR3 has 12 residues. Germline V lookup: CDR1 MDHEN, CDR2 SYDVKM. In DNA, the CDR3 is TGTGACAGAAAGAGGGGACCCTACGAGCAGTACTTC. It encodes CDRKRGPYEQYF.

In its sample, this clonotype was seen many times. The chain carries TRBV12-3 or TRBV12-4 and TRBJ2-3; D is undetermined. The V end was cut by 3 bases, the J end by 5 bases, with 3 bases between. CDR3 size: 11 residues. In nucleotides, the CDR3 is TGTGCCAGCAGTTTTGGAGATACGCAGTATTTT. Translated: CASSFGDTQYF.

The sample holds a few counts of this clonotype. The chain recombines TRBV11-3 with TRBJ2-3; 11 nucleotides align to TRBD2. The germline gives CDR1 SGHNT, CDR2 YENEEA. J lost 5 bases, V lost 5 bases, and 9 bases had no gene match. The CDR3 covers 16 residues. Written as DNA, the CDR3 is TGTGCCAGCAGCCTAAGTAGCGGGGGGGCCGGAGATACGCAGTATTTT. Its protein is CASSLSSGGAGDTQYF. The variable domain in full, with the rest retrieved from reference TRBV11-3 and TRBJ2-3, is EAGVVQSPRYKIIEKKQPVAFWCNPISGHNTLYWYLQNLGQGPELLIRYENEEAVDDSQLPKDRFSAERLKGVDSTLKIQPAELGDSAVYLCASSLSSGGAGDTQYFGPGTRLTVL.

This chain uses TRBV20-1 with TRBJ2-3; D remains ambiguous. The CDR3 spans 16 residues. The germline CDR1 and CDR2 sequences are DFQATT and SNEGSKA (reference sequence). The germline V and J ends were trimmed by 0 bases and 0 bases, with 13 bases remaining between them. The CDR3 region is CSARDSSGTSTDTQYF. The CDR3 nucleotides read TGCAGTGCTAGAGATTCGTCAGGAACTAGCACAGATACGCAGTATTTT.

In this sample, this clonotype turned up a few times. The CDR3 coding sequence is TGTGCCAGCAGCCCGCTCGGACTAGCGGGCGGAACCACCTACGAGCAGTACTTC. Its protein product is CASSPLGLAGGTTYEQYF. This chain links TRBV4-2 with TRBJ2-7, with TRBD2 matching 11 bases. J gave up 2 bases and V 4 bases, and 13 bases lay outside the gene matches. The CDR3 consists of 18 residues. The germline V gene encodes CDR1 LGHNA and CDR2 YNFKEQ.

The chain combines TRBV29-1 with TRBJ2-7; 11 bases align to TRBD2. Trimming cost V 0 bases and J 6 bases; bases outside gene matches: 10. Germline lookup yields CDR1 SQVTM and CDR2 ANQGSEA. The CDR3 is 16 amino acids. The CDR3 DNA is TGCAGCGTTGAAGAGGTATTACTAGCGGGAGTAGGCGAGCAGTACTTC. This sequence encodes CSVEEVLLAGVGEQYF.

This clonotype was recorded a few times. The chain couples TRBV28 to TRBJ2-7, with TRBD1 matching over 8 bases. The CDR3 length is 14 residues. V shed 6 bases, J shed 0 bases, and the junction held 4 bases outside the gene matches. CDR1 is MDHEN and CDR2 is SYDVKM in the germline V gene. DNA of the CDR3: TGTGCCAGCAGCAAAACAGGGGGCTCCTACGAGCAGTACTTC. It translates to CASSKTGGSYEQYF.

This clonotype was picked up a small number of times. The chain links TRBV12-3 or TRBV12-4 to TRBJ1-2; D is unclear. The germline V and J ends were trimmed by 5 bases and 6 bases, with 13 bases remaining between them. The CDR3 sequence is 13 residues long. CDR3 sequence: CASSHGVLNGYTF. The CDR3 nucleotides read TGTGCCAGCAGTCACGGGGTTTTGAATGGCTACACCTTC.

The rearrangement links TRBV20-1 to TRBJ2-1, with D unresolved. Between the trimmed V and J ends, which lost 1 base and 10 bases, there was a span of 11 bases. Germline CDR1 reads DFQATT; CDR2 reads SNEGSKA (reference sequence). The CDR3 has 12 amino acids. In nucleotides, the CDR3 is TGCAGTGCTAGAGTTCTCGCAACGGAGCAGTTCTTC. Protein product: CSARVLATEQFF.